These T cell receptor beta chains were read from a single sample in a study of cytomegalovirus exposure and HLA in healthy donors. Assay used: immunoSEQ multiplex PCR; TCRdb lists only in-frame clones, some missing. The data show around 120,000 clones, and the top ten clones hold approximately 3.8%. Sequencing was carried out using PBMCs. These receptors originate from a man in his late teens or twenties in good health and CMV-seronegative. CDR3s include the opening cysteine and the closing phenylalanine or tryptophan. The D gene is left open where the match is weak.

NA	TRBV25-1	TRBJ1-2	CASSIIGGGGYTF	TGTGCCAGCAGCATAATTGGGGGGGGCGGCTACACCTTC
TRBD1	TRBV5-4	TRBJ1-1	CASSLEGTGPNTEAFF	TGTGCCAGCAGCTTGGAGGGGACAGGTCCGAACACTGAAGCTTTCTTT
NA	TRBV6-6	TRBJ2-7	CASSYSKGGYEQYF	TGTGCCAGCAGTTACTCGAAAGGGGGCTACGAGCAGTACTTC
NA	TRBV27	TRBJ1-2	CASSLSPLPANYGYTF	TGTGCCAGCAGTTTATCCCCCCTCCCAGCTAACTATGGCTACACCTTC
TRBD2	TRBV10-1	TRBJ2-2	CASSLAGEAGELFF	TGCGCCAGCAGCTTAGCGGGAGAGGCCGGGGAGCTGTTTTTT
TRBD2	TRBV19	TRBJ2-1	CASSPWLAGNNEQFF	TGTGCCAGTTCCCCGTGGCTAGCGGGCAACAATGAGCAGTTCTTC
TRBD2	TRBV6-4	TRBJ2-3	CASSASGGADTQYF	TGTGCCAGCAGTGCTAGCGGGGGGGCAGATACGCAGTATTTT
NA	TRBV11-2	TRBJ2-7	CASSLVLANEQYF	TGTGCCAGCAGCTTAGTTTTAGCGAACGAGCAGTACTTC
TRBD1	TRBV2	TRBJ1-4	CASRSGTANEKLFF	TGTGCCAGCAGGTCCGGGACAGCTAATGAAAAACTGTTTTTT
NA	TRBV19	TRBJ1-5	CASSMGQGRQPQHF	TGTGCCAGTAGTATGGGGCAGGGGCGTCAGCCCCAGCATTTT
TRBD1	TRBV5-5	TRBJ2-7	CASSLDGDRDYEQYF	TGTGCCAGCAGCCTCGACGGGGACAGGGACTACGAGCAGTACTTC
TRBD1	TRBV5-1	TRBJ1-1	CASSWDSANTEAFF	TGCGCCAGCAGCTGGGACAGCGCGAACACTGAAGCTTTCTTT
TRBD1	TRBV30	TRBJ1-4	CACGGQVLPTNEKLFF	TGTGCCTGTGGGGGACAGGTCTTACCAACTAATGAAAAACTGTTTTTT
NA	TRBV27	TRBJ2-1	CASSLLVVEGLNSYNEQFF	TGTGCCAGCAGTTTATTGGTCGTAGAGGGTCTAAACTCCTACAATGAGCAGTTCTTC
NA	TRBV18	TRBJ1-1	CASSPTTGNTEAFF	TGTGCCAGCTCACCTACTACAGGGAACACTGAAGCTTTCTTT
TRBD2	TRBV2	TRBJ2-1	CASSAIAGGPGEQFF	TGTGCCAGCAGTGCAATAGCGGGGGGGCCGGGGGAGCAGTTCTTC
TRBD2	TRBV7-8	TRBJ2-5	CASSRPRLAGGETQYF	TGTGCCAGCAGCCGCCCCCGACTAGCGGGGGGGGAGACCCAGTACTTC
TRBD2	TRBV6-5	TRBJ2-1	CASSLLSGGANEQFF	TGTGCCAGCAGTTTGTTGAGCGGGGGGGCCAATGAGCAGTTCTTC
NA	TRBV4-1	TRBJ2-2	CASSQRLSGSNTGELFF	TGCGCCAGCAGCCAACGCCTTAGCGGTTCGAACACCGGGGAGCTGTTTTTT
TRBD1	TRBV2	TRBJ2-3	CASSDGGTGGRTDTQYF	TGTGCCAGCAGTGATGGGGGGACAGGGGGCCGCACAGATACGCAGTATTTT
NA	TRBV27	TRBJ2-1	CASRTASSYNEQFF	TGTGCCAGCCGGACAGCGAGCTCCTACAATGAGCAGTTCTTC
NA	TRBV5-1	TRBJ2-5	CASSSGETQYF	TGCGCCAGCAGCTCCGGGGAGACCCAGTACTTC
TRBD2	TRBV27	TRBJ2-3	CASSRRLAGGADTQYF	TGTGCCAGCAGTAGAAGACTAGCGGGAGGCGCAGATACGCAGTATTTT
TRBD2	TRBV10-3	TRBJ2-5	CAIRPPGLAAETQYF	TGTGCCATCAGGCCACCGGGACTAGCTGCGGAGACCCAGTACTTC
NA	TRBV19	TRBJ2-2	CASSIRQGGTGELFF	TGTGCCAGTAGTATCCGACAGGGAGGCACCGGGGAGCTGTTTTTT
TRBD1	TRBV18	TRBJ1-3	CASSPRQGSGNTIYF	TGTGCCAGCTCACCTAGACAGGGGTCTGGAAACACCATATATTTT
TRBD1	TRBV5-1	TRBJ2-7	CASSPDGTAVREQYF	TGCGCCAGCAGCCCGGACGGGACAGCCGTACGAGAGCAGTACTTC
TRBD1	TRBV9	TRBJ2-6	CASSVGDSNSGANVLTF	TGTGCCAGCAGCGTAGGGGACAGCAACTCTGGGGCCAACGTCCTGACTTTC
NA	TRBV6-1	TRBJ1-1	CASSEDTGFEAFF	TGTGCCAGCAGTGAAGACACAGGGTTTGAAGCTTTCTTT
NA	TRBV5-1	TRBJ2-7	CASSLAIGGRAYEQYF	TGCGCCAGCAGCTTGGCCATTGGGGGCAGAGCCTACGAGCAGTACTTC
TRBD2	TRBV2	TRBJ2-1	CASSVAGVGLDEQFF	TGTGCCAGCAGTGTAGCGGGAGTGGGTCTGGATGAGCAGTTCTTC
TRBD1	TRBV30	TRBJ1-1	CAWERQGLNTEAFF	TGTGCCTGGGAAAGACAGGGGCTGAACACTGAAGCTTTCTTT
TRBD2	TRBV6-9	TRBJ2-2	CASSPSARAGGQPTGELFF	TGTGCCAGCAGTCCCTCCGCGCGAGCGGGGGGGCAACCCACCGGGGAGCTGTTTTTT
TRBD1	TRBV4-1	TRBJ2-5	CASSQGGQGFSQTQYF	TGCGCCAGCAGCCAAGGTGGACAGGGGTTTTCACAGACCCAGTACTTC
NA	TRBV11-2	TRBJ2-1	CASSLAGANEQFF	TGTGCCAGCAGCTTGGCGGGGGCCAATGAGCAGTTCTTC
TRBD2	TRBV10-2	TRBJ2-7	CASSESTSGVYEQYF	TGCGCCAGCAGTGAGTCGACTAGCGGCGTCTACGAGCAGTACTTC
NA	TRBV11-2	TRBJ1-2	CASSLGRANYGYTF	TGTGCCAGCAGCTTAGGCAGGGCTAACTATGGCTACACCTTC
TRBD1	TRBV6-1	TRBJ2-7	CASSYRGTDEQYF	TGTGCCAGCAGCTACAGGGGCACGGACGAGCAGTACTTC
NA	TRBV7-6	TRBJ1-2	CASSSMVTPIYGYTF	TGTGCCAGCAGCTCGATGGTGACTCCCATCTATGGCTACACCTTC
TRBD2	TRBV19	TRBJ2-7	CATALAGELYEQYF	TGTGCCACCGCACTAGCGGGAGAGCTATACGAGCAGTACTTC
NA	TRBV5-1	TRBJ2-2	CASSLVGGTLTGELFF	TGCGCCAGCAGCTTGGTTGGTGGGACTCTCACCGGGGAGCTGTTTTTT
NA	TRBV30	TRBJ1-1	CAWSVGTPEAFF	TGTGCCTGGAGTGTAGGGACACCTGAAGCTTTCTTT
NA	TRBV7-6	TRBJ2-1	CASSRDPTGDLFF	TGTGCCAGCAGCCGCGACCCCACAGGAGATCTGTTCTTC
NA	TRBV19	TRBJ1-2	CASSLPFGREGGYTF	TGTGCCAGTAGTCTCCCTTTTGGCAGGGAGGGTGGCTACACCTTC
TRBD1	TRBV18	TRBJ1-2	CASSPSGQVMYGYTF	TGTGCCAGCTCACCCTCGGGACAGGTGATGTATGGCTACACCTTC